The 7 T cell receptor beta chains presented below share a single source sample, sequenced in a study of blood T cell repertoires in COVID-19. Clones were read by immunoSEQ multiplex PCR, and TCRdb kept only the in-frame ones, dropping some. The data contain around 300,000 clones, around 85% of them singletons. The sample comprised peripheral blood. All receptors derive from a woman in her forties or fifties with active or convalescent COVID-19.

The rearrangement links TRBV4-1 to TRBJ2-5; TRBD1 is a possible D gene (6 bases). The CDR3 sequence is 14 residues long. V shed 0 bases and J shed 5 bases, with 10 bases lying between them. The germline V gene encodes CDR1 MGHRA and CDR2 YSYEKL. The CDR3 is CASSQDDRSETQYF. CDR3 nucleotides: TGCGCCAGCAGCCAAGATGACAGGAGTGAGACCCAGTACTTC.

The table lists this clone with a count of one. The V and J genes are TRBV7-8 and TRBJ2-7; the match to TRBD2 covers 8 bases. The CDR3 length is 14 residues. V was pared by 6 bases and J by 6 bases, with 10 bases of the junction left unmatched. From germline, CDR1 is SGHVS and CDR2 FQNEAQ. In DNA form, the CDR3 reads TGTGCCAGCAGAAGAGTAGCGGGACTCGGCGAGCAGTACTTC. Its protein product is CASRRVAGLGEQYF.

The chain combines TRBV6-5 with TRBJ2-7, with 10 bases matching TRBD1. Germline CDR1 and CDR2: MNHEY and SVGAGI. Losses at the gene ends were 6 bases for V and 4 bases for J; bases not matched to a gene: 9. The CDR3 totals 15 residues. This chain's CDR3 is CASSRTGTGAYEQYF. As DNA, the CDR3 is TGTGCCAGCAGCCGGACAGGGACAGGGGCTTACGAGCAGTACTTC.

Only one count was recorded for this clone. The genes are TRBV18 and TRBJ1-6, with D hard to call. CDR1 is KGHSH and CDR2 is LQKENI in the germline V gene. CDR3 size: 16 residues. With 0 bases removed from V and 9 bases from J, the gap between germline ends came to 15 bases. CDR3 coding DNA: TGTGCCAGCTCACCACCCACCAGCGTTGGAGGTTCACCCCTCCACTTT. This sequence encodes CASSPPTSVGGSPLHF.

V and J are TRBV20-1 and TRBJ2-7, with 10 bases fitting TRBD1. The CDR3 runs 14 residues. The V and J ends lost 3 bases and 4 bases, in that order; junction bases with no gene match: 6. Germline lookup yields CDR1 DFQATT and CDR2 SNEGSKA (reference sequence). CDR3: CSASYGTGVYEQYF. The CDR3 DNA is TGCAGTGCTAGTTACGGGACAGGGGTATACGAGCAGTACTTC.

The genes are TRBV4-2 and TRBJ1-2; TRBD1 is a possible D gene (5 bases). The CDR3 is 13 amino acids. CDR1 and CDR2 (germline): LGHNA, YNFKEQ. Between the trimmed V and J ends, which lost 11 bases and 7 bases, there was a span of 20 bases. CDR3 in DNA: TGTGCCTCGACGGACAATCCCAGAGGTGGCTACACCTTC. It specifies CASTDNPRGGYTF.

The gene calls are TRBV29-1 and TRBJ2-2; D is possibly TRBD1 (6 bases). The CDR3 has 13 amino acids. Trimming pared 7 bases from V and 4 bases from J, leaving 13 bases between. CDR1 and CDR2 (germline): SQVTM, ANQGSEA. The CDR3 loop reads CSAYRDATGELFF. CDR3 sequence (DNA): TGCAGCGCCTACAGGGATGCCACCGGGGAGCTGTTTTTT.